This TCR beta chain was captured in a study of T-cell reconstitution after alpha-beta-depleted transplantation in children. Preparation of the TCRbeta library was carried out with unique molecular identifiers. TCRdb called the PCR reads again in MiXCR, with one record for every CDR3 protein. The table records approximately 200,000 distinct CDR3 sequences, 13% to 15% of them present only once. This clonotype showed up many times. The CDR3 length is 14 residues. The V gene end was trimmed by 4 bases and the J gene end by 4 bases; junction bases not matched to a gene: 4. The V gene is TRBV12-3 or TRBV12-4, the J gene TRBJ2-7; 10 bases are shared with TRBD2. The source of this sequence is a human donor who donated a stem cell graft to a child with acute lymphoblastic leukemia. Material: PBMCs from the stem cell graft donor, obtained from the stem cell graft. The CDR3 region is CASSSSGSWYEQYF. In DNA form, the CDR3 reads TGTGCCAGCAGTTCTAGCGGGAGTTGGTACGAGCAGTACTTC.